A single sample is the source of the 13 T cell receptor beta chains below, sequenced in a study of cytomegalovirus exposure and HLA in healthy donors. With 60 Vbeta and 13 Jbeta primers, the PCR was carried out. Measured with immunoSEQ multiplex PCR; TCRdb has only the in-frame clones, and not every one. The sample shows around 180,000 clones, around three quarters of them seen only once. The source material was PBMCs. All receptors come from a man aged 35-49 years in good health and CMV-seronegative.

This chain joins TRBV9 and TRBJ1-1; the D is unclear. The CDR3 totals 14 residues. In germline, CDR1 is SGDLS, CDR2 YYNGEE. The V end was cut by 0 bases, the J end by 5 bases, with 11 bases between. This chain's CDR3 is CASSVAITRTEAFF. The CDR3 region has the DNA TGTGCCAGCAGCGTAGCTATCACTCGAACTGAAGCTTTCTTT.

V usage is TRBV29-1 and J usage is TRBJ1-1, with a possible D match to TRBD1 (5 bases). CDR1 SQVTM and CDR2 ANQGSEA come from the germline V gene. The CDR3 is 14 residues long. The CDR3 is CLAWAGKANTEAFF. For the CDR3, the DNA is TGCTTGGCCTGGGCAGGGAAGGCGAACACTGAAGCTTTCTTT. The complete variable domain, with remaining parts taken from reference TRBV29-1 and TRBJ1-1, reads SAVISQKPSRDICQRGTSLTIQCQVDSQVTMMFWYRQQPGQSLTLIATANQGSEATYESGFVIDKFPISRPNLTFSTLTVSNMSPEDSSIYLCLAWAGKANTEAFFGQGTRLTVV.

The rearrangement uses TRBV2 and TRBJ2-2, with D maybe TRBD2 (6 bases). The V gene's germline CDR1 is SNHLY and CDR2 FYNNEI. This CDR3 has 13 amino acids. With 6 bases removed from V and 5 bases from J, the gap between germline ends came to 10 bases. CDR3 sequence: CASRLAWTGELFF. The CDR3 coding sequence is TGTGCCAGCAGGCTAGCGTGGACCGGGGAGCTGTTTTTT.

V usage is TRBV5-6 and J usage is TRBJ1-1; D gene uncertain. The CDR3 length is 13 residues. The V end lost 4 bases, the J end lost 1 base, and 8 bases lay between the germline ends. Germline V gene sequence: CDR1 SGHDT, CDR2 YYEEEE. In nucleotides, the CDR3 is TGTGCCAGCAGCGTAGCTCCGAACACTGAAGCTTTCTTT. Protein product: CASSVAPNTEAFF.

J is TRBJ1-1 and V is TRBV5-1; no reliable D call. The CDR3 has 13 amino acids. The germline V gene has CDR1 SGHRS and CDR2 YFSETQ. Trimming took 4 bases from V and 1 from J, leaving 8 bases between them. CDR3 loop: CASSSSGNTEAFF. The CDR3 coding sequence is TGCGCCAGCAGCAGTTCGGGGAACACTGAAGCTTTCTTT.

This clone was recorded once. V usage is TRBV27 and J usage is TRBJ1-6; 8 bases match TRBD1. Trimming took 5 bases from V and 6 from J; bases not matched to a gene: 0. There are 13 residues in the CDR3. The germline CDR1 and CDR2 sequences are MNHEY and SMNVEV (reference sequence). The CDR3 sequence is CASSGQGNSPLHF. CDR3 DNA: TGTGCCAGCAGTGGACAGGGTAATTCACCCCTCCACTTT.

Comment on this clone: This specimen includes other DNA sequences encoding the same CDR3. The chain uses TRBV7-8 and TRBJ1-6, with TRBD1 matching over 8 bases. Germline V CDR1 and CDR2: SGHVS, FQNEAQ. This CDR3 has 14 amino acids. With 5 bases clipped from V and 9 bases from J, the junction kept 6 bases outside the gene matches. CDR3 coding DNA: TGTGCCAGCAGCCTTGGACAGGGAGTTTCACCCCTCCACTTT. Its translation: CASSLGQGVSPLHF.

This clone showed up just once. This chain uses TRBV15 with TRBJ2-5; no reliable D call. This CDR3 contains 15 residues. CDR1 is LNHNV and CDR2 is YYDKDF in the germline V gene (reference sequence). The V and J ends lost 0 bases and 5 bases respectively, with 13 bases between them. The CDR3 region is CATSRDFDTRETQYF. In nucleotides, the CDR3 is TGTGCCACCAGCAGAGATTTCGACACCCGGGAGACCCAGTACTTC.

The CDR3 DNA is TGTGCCAGCTCACAGACAGGGTCTGCTGGAAACACCATATATTTT. Its protein product is CASSQTGSAGNTIYF. This rearrangement joins TRBV18 to TRBJ1-3; 7 nucleotides line up with TRBD1. CDR1 is KGHSH and CDR2 is LQKENI in the germline V gene. V dropped 4 bases and J dropped 2; count of bases not matched to a gene: 5. The length of the CDR3 is 15 residues.

This rearrangement joins TRBV18 to TRBJ2-7; tentative D call: TRBD2 (6 bases). Germline V gene data show CDR1 as KGHSH and CDR2 as LQKENI. V shed 6 bases and J shed 5 bases, with 17 bases lying between them. The CDR3 extends over 14 amino acids. CDR3 DNA: TGTGCCAGCTCCCCGTTAACGGGAGAGAACGAGCAGTACTTC. This codes for CASSPLTGENEQYF.

The sample holds a few counts of this clone. This chain uses TRBV14 with TRBJ2-7; D not resolved. The CDR3 length is 11 residues. The germline V gene has CDR1 SGHDN and CDR2 FVKESK. V lost 3 bases to trimming and J lost 6 bases, with 6 bases between them. CDR3: CASSQEREQYF. CDR3 in DNA: TGTGCCAGCAGCCAGGAGCGCGAGCAGTACTTC.

The CDR3 reads CASSNRQGGYGYTF. CDR3 coding DNA: TGTGCCAGCAGTAACAGACAGGGCGGCTATGGCTACACCTTC. The chain recombines TRBV2 with TRBJ1-2; 7 positions agree with TRBD1. This CDR3 spans 14 amino acids. CDR1 is SNHLY, CDR2 FYNNEI, per germline. V dropped 5 bases and J dropped 4; count of bases not matched to a gene: 7.

The gene calls are TRBV20-1 and TRBJ2-3, with TRBD2 as a possible D gene (5 bases). The germline gives CDR1 DFQATT, CDR2 SNEGSKA (reference sequence). Deletions cut 5 bases from V and 5 bases from J, with 8 bases between. The CDR3 has 11 amino acids. The CDR3, as DNA: TGCAGTGCTCGAGGGCAAGATACGCAGTATTTT. Translated, it gives CSARGQDTQYF.